Following are 10 T cell receptor beta chains from one sample sequenced in a study of naive and memory T cell subsets (dated by TCRdb to about 2017). The method behind the library was 5' RACE. The sequencer listed for this sample is Illumina MiSeq. Four rounds of PCR, run with the SP2 primer together with nested alpha and beta constant region primers, were used to amplify the ligated cDNA. The public reads were reprocessed in TCRdb via fastp at Q25 and MiXCR, keeping in-frame beta chains. Records with the same CDR3 protein are collapsed into one entry carrying the most frequent genes and DNA. The sample includes about 57,000 distinct CDR3 sequences, with under 10% observed a single time. The top ten constitute 9.8% of the sample. A robust, sensitive protocol for the amplification, sequencing and analysis of TCRs was described in the study, in which 3' ligation of a UMI-containing oligonucleotide to TCR cDNA was used.

These TCRs come from a female donor in good health.

The chain joins TRBV29-1 to TRBJ1-6; 7 nucleotides line up with TRBD1. The CDR3 contains 14 residues. Germline assignment: CDR1 SQVTM and CDR2 ANQGSEA. Trimming removed 6 bases from V and 5 bases from J; junction bases left unmatched: 7. The CDR3 region is CSVGAGTDNSPLHF. DNA of the CDR3: TGCAGCGTGGGCGCTGGGACAGATAATTCACCCCTCCACTTT.

The rearrangement uses TRBV6-2 or TRBV6-3 and TRBJ2-7, with TRBD1 identical over 9 bases. Trimming removed 9 bases from V and 4 bases from J; junction bases left unmatched: 7. CDR3 length equals 13 residues. Germline V lookup: CDR1 MNHEY, CDR2 SVGEGT. The CDR3: CASAGQGRYEQYF. The CDR3, as DNA: TGTGCCAGTGCGGGACAGGGACGATACGAGCAGTACTTC.

This clonotype occurred many times. The V call is TRBV12-3 or TRBV12-4, the J call TRBJ2-2; 9 bases map to TRBD1. V dropped 6 bases and J dropped 1; count of bases not matched to a gene: 6. The CDR3 runs to 16 residues. CDR3 in DNA: TGTGCCAGCAGGGATACAGGGGGCGGGAACACCGGGGAGCTGTTTTTT. Protein product: CASRDTGGGNTGELFF.

This clonotype was recorded many times. V gene TRBV12-3 or TRBV12-4 combines with J gene TRBJ1-1; 9 nucleotides agree with TRBD1. Trimming took 5 bases from V and 10 from J; bases not matched to a gene: 11. This CDR3 is 14 amino acids long. CDR3 bases: TGTGCCAGCAGTGCCACCGGGACAGGGCCGCGAGCTTTCTTT. Protein: CASSATGTGPRAFF.

This clonotype was counted at least ten times. The chain carries TRBV5-5 and TRBJ1-6; D gene unclear. Germline CDR1 SGHKS, CDR2 YYEKEE (reference sequence). Deletions cut 1 base from V and 10 bases from J, with 12 bases between. This CDR3 is 14 amino acids long. CDR3 region: CASSLRGLESPLHF. The CDR3 bases are TGTGCCAGCAGCTTGCGGGGTCTGGAATCACCCCTCCACTTT.

This clonotype was seen many times. The chain carries TRBV28 and TRBJ1-4; 10 bases are a match to TRBD1. The V segment lost 5 bases and the J segment 7 bases; nucleotides outside the gene matches: 7. Germline V gene data show CDR1 as MDHEN and CDR2 as SYDVKM. The CDR3 sequence is 15 residues long. The DNA for the CDR3 is TGTGCCAGCAGTGCACCGACAGGGGGCAGTGAAAAACTGTTTTTT. Amino acid sequence: CASSAPTGGSEKLFF.

This clonotype was counted many times. The chain carries TRBV29-1 and TRBJ2-1, with D tentatively TRBD1 (5 bases). CDR3 length: 15 residues. Deletions cut 0 bases from V and 6 bases from J, with 15 bases between. Germline V gene sequence: CDR1 SQVTM, CDR2 ANQGSEA. The CDR3 protein is CSVEDLVDKGNEQFF. The CDR3 bases are TGCAGCGTTGAAGATTTAGTGGACAAGGGCAATGAGCAGTTCTTC.

This clonotype showed up many times. The chain recombines TRBV5-5 with TRBJ2-2; D tentatively fits TRBD1 or TRBD2 (5 bases each). Germline V gene data show CDR1 as SGHKS and CDR2 as YYEKEE (reference sequence). The CDR3 runs 17 residues. V gave up 4 bases and J gave up 5 bases, with 21 bases separating them. The CDR3 DNA reads TGTGCCAGCAGCCCCTCGGGGTGGGGGATTCTTACCGGGGAGCTGTTTTTT. Protein sequence: CASSPSGWGILTGELFF.

The chain uses TRBV12-3 or TRBV12-4 and TRBJ2-2, with D unresolved. This CDR3 region has 14 residues. Deletions cut 6 bases from V and 2 bases from J, with 10 bases between. The CDR3 DNA reads TGTGCCAGCAGACCTGGATCAAACACCGGGGAGCTGTTTTTT. This gives the protein CASRPGSNTGELFF.

This clonotype was observed a few times. V usage is TRBV20-1 and J usage is TRBJ1-5; 8 bases line up with TRBD1. CDR1 and CDR2 (germline): DFQATT, SNEGSKA (reference sequence). With 5 bases clipped from V and 6 bases from J, the junction kept 12 bases outside the gene matches. This CDR3 has 15 residues. CDR3 sequence: CSAADRAVGGQPQHF. CDR3 nucleotides: TGCAGTGCTGCGGACAGGGCGGTAGGAGGTCAGCCCCAGCATTTT.